What follows are 8 T cell receptor beta chains derived from one specimen sequenced in a study of shared T cell receptors in the human thymus. The repertoire was sequenced with immunoSEQ multiplex PCR; TCRdb's copy has only in-frame clones and lacks some. The top ten clones hold roughly 0.0089% of a sample with 630,000 or so clones, about 87% of them seen once. This same sample was also taken into another study, of human thymus T cells.

Sequencing was carried out using thymocytes. The receptors originated from a boy younger than two with a congenital heart defect.

The V and J genes are TRBV27 and TRBJ1-5, with D possibly being TRBD1 (5 bases). The ends were cut back, 6 bases at V and 5 bases at J, with 17 bases in the middle. This CDR3 is 15 amino acids long. CDR1 and CDR2 from the germline V gene are MNHEY and SMNVEV (reference sequence). DNA of the CDR3: TGTGCCAGCAGCTCGGAGGGACGGAGGCATCAGCCCCAGCATTTT. Residues: CASSSEGRRHQPQHF.

V is TRBV19 and J is TRBJ2-5; D is possibly TRBD1 (5 bases). This CDR3 comprises 13 residues. The V end lost 5 bases, the J end lost 4 bases, and 11 bases lay between the germline ends. Germline lookup yields CDR1 LNHDA and CDR2 SQIVND (reference sequence). In nucleotides, the CDR3 is TGTGCCAGTAGTTCAGACAGCTTAGAGACCCAGTACTTC. This sequence encodes CASSSDSLETQYF.

V and J are TRBV7-8 and TRBJ2-7; no clear D gene. V lost 3 bases and J lost 4, with 7 bases in between. The germline gives CDR1 SGHVS, CDR2 FQNEAQ. The CDR3 contains 12 residues. CDR3 in DNA: TGTGCCAGCAGCTTGACTGAGTACGAGCAGTACTTC. It codes for CASSLTEYEQYF. The full variable domain, rest sourced from reference TRBV7-8 and TRBJ2-7, is GAGVSQSPRYKVAKRGQDVALRCDPISGHVSLFWYQQALGQGPEFLTYFQNEAQLDKSGLPSDRFFAERPEGSVSTLKIQRTQQEDSAVYLCASSLTEYEQYFGPGTRLTVT.

The chain uses TRBV4-3 and TRBJ1-1, with TRBD1 identical over 7 bases. Germline CDR1 LGHNA, CDR2 YSLEER. The CDR3 runs 18 residues. J gave up 1 base and V 1 base, and 12 bases lay outside the gene matches. The CDR3 region has the DNA TGCGCCAGCAGCCAAGCGCAGACCTCGACAGGGAAGAACACTGAAGCTTTCTTT. It encodes CASSQAQTSTGKNTEAFF.

The chain employs TRBV19 and TRBJ2-7; a possible D gene is TRBD2 (5 bases). Germline CDR1 and CDR2: LNHDA and SQIVND (reference sequence). The CDR3 loop spans 15 amino acids. The V end was cut by 5 bases, the J end by 4 bases, with 18 bases between. The CDR3 DNA is TGTGCCAGTAGTCTCCGGGCGGGCCTGGGGTACGAGCAGTACTTC. Translated: CASSLRAGLGYEQYF.

This clone occurred once. The rearrangement uses TRBV6-1 and TRBJ1-5; 7 bases match TRBD1. The CDR3 totals 16 residues. Germline CDR1 is MNHNS and CDR2 is SASEGT. Unmatched junction bases numbered 11, after V lost 4 bases and J lost 5 bases. The CDR3 here is CASSADRVRDDQPQHF. CDR3 DNA: TGTGCCAGCAGTGCAGACAGGGTGCGGGATGATCAGCCCCAGCATTTT.

This rearrangement joins TRBV29-1 to TRBJ2-3; D perhaps matches TRBD2 (7 bases). The V gene lost 6 bases and the J gene lost 4 bases, with 17 bases spanning the gap. This CDR3 is built from 14 residues. CDR1 and CDR2 (germline): SQVTM, ANQGSEA. The CDR3 is CSVGEGGAADTQYF. The CDR3 nucleotides are TGCAGCGTCGGGGAGGGGGGGGCAGCAGATACGCAGTATTTT.

The chain links TRBV9 to TRBJ1-1; 9 bases agree with TRBD1. The CDR3 covers 11 residues. Germline assignment: CDR1 SGDLS and CDR2 YYNGEE. Unmatched junction bases numbered 2, after V lost 3 bases and J lost 11 bases. CDR3: CASSGDRGAFF. CDR3 in DNA: TGTGCCAGCAGCGGTGACAGGGGGGCTTTCTTT.